These T cell receptor beta chains were read from a single sample in a study of blood T cell repertoires in COVID-19. The table came from immunoSEQ multiplex PCR; TCRdb's copy has only in-frame clones and leaves some out. The sample lists 150,000 or so clones; approximately 80% were seen once. The sequencing sample was made of peripheral blood. The receptors here all came from an older woman with COVID-19, enrolled during active disease. The CDR3 runs from the conserved cysteine through the conserved F or W. D genes are given only for firm matches. Clone size is not always given. Where it is, it says once, few, many or a class for expanded clones.

d_call j_call clone_size cdr3_length v_call cdr3_nt cdr3_aa
TRBD1 TRBJ1-1 many 14 TRBV18 TGTGCCAGCTCACACCAGGGGGTCAACACTGAAGCTTTCTTT CASSHQGVNTEAFF
- TRBJ2-3 - 14 TRBV5-5 TGTGCCAGCAGCTTGGTTCTAGATGAGTATACGCAGTATTTT CASSLVLDEYTQYF
TRBD2 TRBJ2-3 - 16 TRBV27 TGTGCCAGCAGTTCCCAAGCGGGAGGGCCCTGGGATACGCAGTATTTT CASSSQAGGPWDTQYF
TRBD1 TRBJ2-7 - 15 TRBV11-2 TGTGCCAGCAGCACACCGGGGACAGGGGGTCACGAGCAGTACTTC CASSTPGTGGHEQYF
- TRBJ1-2 - 12 TRBV5-5 TGTGCCAGCGGGGCAGCTAACTATGGCTACACCTTC CASGAANYGYTF
- TRBJ1-1 - 16 TRBV12-5 TGTGCTAGTGGCCCCACACTAGCATGGGAGAACACTGAAGCTTTCTTT CASGPTLAWENTEAFF
- TRBJ2-7 - 15 TRBV27 TGTGCCAGCAGTTTTTCACCCAATATGGCTTTCGAGCAGTACTTC CASSFSPNMAFEQYF
TRBD1 TRBJ1-2 - 15 TRBV7-9 TGTGCCAGCAATCTTGGGGCAGGGGGCGCAGACGGCTACACCTTC CASNLGAGGADGYTF
- TRBJ1-1 - 14 TRBV2 TGTGCCAGCAGTGAATTGGCGGTTACCACTGAAGCTTTCTTT CASSELAVTTEAFF
TRBD1 TRBJ1-1 - 14 TRBV19 TGTGCCAGTAGTCGGGACAGAGTAAACACTGAAGCTTTCTTT CASSRDRVNTEAFF
TRBD2 TRBJ2-1 - 16 TRBV6-5 TGTGCCAGCAGTTATTCGAGCGGGGGGGCCTACAATGAGCAGTTCTTC CASSYSSGGAYNEQFF
TRBD2 TRBJ2-3 - 15 TRBV10-1 TGCGCCAGCAGTCCCCCGGGACTAGCAACAGATACGCAGTATTTT CASSPPGLATDTQYF
TRBD1 TRBJ1-3 - 16 TRBV5-1 TGCGCCAGCAGCTACGACAGGGGACCCTCTGGAAACACCATATATTTT CASSYDRGPSGNTIYF
TRBD1 TRBJ2-1 - 16 TRBV9 TGTGCCAGCAGCGTAGCAACCAGGGGGTCCTACAATGAGCAGTTCTTC CASSVATRGSYNEQFF
- TRBJ2-2 - 12 TRBV12-3/TRBV12-4 TGTGCCAGCCATTTGAACACCGGGGAGCTGTTTTTT CASHLNTGELFF
TRBD1 TRBJ2-5 few 15 TRBV11-3 TGTGCCAGCAGCCGGGGACAGCGAACCGGGGAGACCCAGTACTTC CASSRGQRTGETQYF
TRBD1 TRBJ1-1 few 14 TRBV6-5 TGTGCCAGCAGCGAGACAGGGGTGAACACTGAAGCTTTCTTT CASSETGVNTEAFF
- TRBJ1-5 few 13 TRBV10-1 TGCGCCAGCAGGCCGAGAGACACTCGGCCCCAGCATTTT CASRPRDTRPQHF
- TRBJ2-4 - 16 TRBV19 TGTGCCAGTAGTATAGATCAGACAGTAGCCAAAAACATTCAGTACTTC CASSIDQTVAKNIQYF
- TRBJ1-1 - 15 TRBV10-2 TGCGCCAGCAGTGGGCCGGCAGGGGTAGGGACTGAAGCTTTCTTT CASSGPAGVGTEAFF
- TRBJ1-1 - 18 TRBV10-2 TGCGCCAGCAGCCCTTCGAGGCGGGACCTTCGAAGGAACACTGAAGCTTTCTTT CASSPSRRDLRRNTEAFF
- TRBJ1-2 - 11 TRBV10-3 TGTGCCATCAGCCGCGACTATGGCTACACCTTC CAISRDYGYTF
- TRBJ2-4 few 16 TRBV5-6 TGTGCCAGCAGCTTGGTCAGGACTGGGGCCAAAAACATTCAGTACTTC CASSLVRTGAKNIQYF
- TRBJ2-1 - 14 TRBV7-9 TGTGCCAGCACCCCGCGGGCAGCTTACAATGAGCAGTTCTTC CASTPRAAYNEQFF
TRBD1 TRBJ1-3 - 15 TRBV7-9 TGTGCCAGCAGACCCGACAGGGGCTCTGGAAACACCATATATTTT CASRPDRGSGNTIYF
- TRBJ2-3 - 13 TRBV6-4 TGTGCCAGCAGTGATCTCTATTCAGATACGCAGTATTTT CASSDLYSDTQYF
- TRBJ2-1 - 13 TRBV30 TGTGCCTGGGGTACAGGGTCCTACAATGAGCAGTTCTTC CAWGTGSYNEQFF
- TRBJ2-3 once 12 TRBV7-3 TGTGCCAGCAGCTTAGGAGGAAATACGCAGTATTTT CASSLGGNTQYF
TRBD2 TRBJ2-5 - 14 TRBV5-4 TGTGCCAGCAGCTCGGGGGGGTTAGAAGAGACCCAGTACTTC CASSSGGLEETQYF
TRBD2 TRBJ2-1 - 15 TRBV5-1 TGCGCCAGCAGTCTAGCGGGGGGTTTCTACAATGAGCAGTTCTTC CASSLAGGFYNEQFF
TRBD2 TRBJ2-1 few 15 TRBV2 TGTGCCAGCAGGGCCACTAGCGGGAGCTACAATGAGCAGTTCTTC CASRATSGSYNEQFF
- TRBJ2-1 - 15 TRBV7-9 TGTGCCAGCAGCCTAGGCATCGGGGGTAACAATGAGCAGTTCTTC CASSLGIGGNNEQFF
TRBD2 TRBJ2-5 once 15 TRBV7-2 TGTGCCAGCAGCCATAGGGGAGGGTACCAAGAGACCCAGTACTTC CASSHRGGYQETQYF
- TRBJ2-3 - 15 TRBV19 TGTGCCAGTAGTCAACAGGTGACTAGCACAGATACGCAGTATTTT CASSQQVTSTDTQYF
- TRBJ2-3 - 15 TRBV24-1 TGTGCCACCAGTGATTTAGGAGACGGCACAGATACGCAGTATTTT CATSDLGDGTDTQYF
- TRBJ2-5 once 13 TRBV7-9 TGTGCCAGCAGCTTAAACAACCAAGAGACCCAGTACTTC CASSLNNQETQYF
TRBD1 TRBJ1-5 - 15 TRBV5-1 TGCGCCAGCAGCCCCGGGACAGTAGGTAATCAGCCCCAGCATTTT CASSPGTVGNQPQHF
TRBD2 TRBJ2-3 - 13 TRBV28 TGTGCCAGCCTAGCGGGAGTTCCCCAGGTGCAGTATTTT CASLAGVPQVQYF
- TRBJ1-4 - 14 TRBV19 TGTGCCAGTAGCCTTGGAGGAGCGGTTGAAAAACTGTTTTTT CASSLGGAVEKLFF
- TRBJ2-2 - 12 TRBV19 TGTGCCAGCAGACTAGGGGCCGGGGAGCTGTTTTTT CASRLGAGELFF
- TRBJ2-5 - 14 TRBV15 TGTGCCACCAGCAGAGTTGCGGGGCGAGAGACCCAGTACTTC CATSRVAGRETQYF